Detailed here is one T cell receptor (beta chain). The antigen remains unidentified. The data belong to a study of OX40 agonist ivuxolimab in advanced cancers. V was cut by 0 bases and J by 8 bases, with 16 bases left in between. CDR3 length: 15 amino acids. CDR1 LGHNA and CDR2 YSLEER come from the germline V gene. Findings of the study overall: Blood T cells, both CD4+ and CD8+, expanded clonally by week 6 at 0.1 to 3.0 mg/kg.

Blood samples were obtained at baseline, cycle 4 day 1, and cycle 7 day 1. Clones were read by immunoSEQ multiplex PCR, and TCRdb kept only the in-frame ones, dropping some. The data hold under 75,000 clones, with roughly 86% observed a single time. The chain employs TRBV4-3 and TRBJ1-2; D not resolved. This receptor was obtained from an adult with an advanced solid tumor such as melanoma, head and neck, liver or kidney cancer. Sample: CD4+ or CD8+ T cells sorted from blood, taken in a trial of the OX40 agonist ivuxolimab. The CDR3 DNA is TGCGCCAGCAGCCAAGATCTTTCAGTCATGGCAGGCTACACCTTC. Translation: CASSQDLSVMAGYTF.